This is a list of T cell receptor beta chains from one sample in a study of blood T cell repertoires in COVID-19. Libraries were prepared by immunoSEQ multiplex PCR; TCRdb keeps only in-frame clonotypes and omits some of them. Found here are about 100,000 clones, 80% to 90% of them singletons; the top ten hold less than 3%. The sample consisted of PBMCs or T cells enriched from blood (not recorded which). The origin of the receptors is a woman aged 45-65 years who had recovered from COVID-19. The CDR3 runs from the conserved cysteine through the conserved F or W. A D gene is named only where the DNA matches it firmly. Clone size is shown for a subset of rows, as once, few, many or a class of expanded clone.

clone_size	v_call	j_call	d_call	cdr3_aa	cdr3_nt
.	TRBV18	TRBJ2-3	.	CASSPTLIADTQYF	TGTGCCAGCTCACCGACTTTAATTGCGGATACGCAGTATTTT
.	TRBV6-5	TRBJ2-2	TRBD2	CASRSIAGEVGELFF	TGTGCCAGCAGATCTATAGCGGGAGAGGTCGGGGAGCTGTTTTTT
.	TRBV18	TRBJ1-2	.	CASSPGAPDYGYTF	TGTGCCAGCTCACCAGGGGCGCCTGACTATGGCTACACCTTC
.	TRBV5-4	TRBJ2-5	TRBD1	CASSNPGQKYQETQYF	TGTGCCAGCAGCAACCCGGGACAGAAGTACCAAGAGACCCAGTACTTC
.	TRBV7-9	TRBJ2-1	TRBD2	CASSSTIWTSGRYNEQFF	TGTGCCAGCAGCTCAACGATCTGGACTAGCGGGAGGTACAATGAGCAGTTCTTC
.	TRBV5-1	TRBJ2-7	.	CASRLDSASNYEQYF	TGCGCCAGCAGATTAGACAGCGCCTCTAACTACGAGCAGTACTTC
.	TRBV19	TRBJ2-3	TRBD2	CASRPLAGLADPTSTDTQYF	TGTGCCAGTAGACCATTAGCCGGACTAGCGGACCCTACTAGCACAGATACGCAGTATTTT
few	TRBV5-1	TRBJ1-6	TRBD1	CASKGADNSPLHF	TGCGCCAGCAAGGGGGCTGATAATTCACCCCTCCACTTT
.	TRBV4-2	TRBJ1-2	TRBD1	CASSQETGGSGGYTF	TGTGCCAGCAGCCAAGAGACAGGGGGCTCGGGTGGCTACACTTTC
few	TRBV10-2	TRBJ2-2	TRBD1	CASSEVWTGVAGELFF	TGCGCCAGCAGTGAAGTGTGGACAGGGGTTGCCGGGGAGCTGTTTTTT
.	TRBV28	TRBJ2-7	TRBD1	CASRLSSPGQSYEQYF	TGTGCCAGCAGGCTTAGTTCTCCGGGACAGTCCTACGAGCAGTACTTC
once	TRBV2	TRBJ1-1	TRBD1	CASRTGLTEAFF	TGTGCCAGCAGGACAGGGTTAACTGAAGCTTTCTTT
.	TRBV27	TRBJ1-2	.	CASSLRAGNGYGYTF	TGTGCCAGCAGTTTAAGGGCGGGGAATGGGTATGGCTACACCTTC
.	TRBV10-3	TRBJ2-7	TRBD1	CAISEVPGTGYNEQYF	TGTGCCATCAGTGAGGTTCCCGGGACAGGGTACAACGAGCAGTACTTC
.	TRBV10-3	TRBJ2-5	TRBD2	CAISIAGGGETQYF	TGTGCCATCAGCATAGCGGGAGGAGGGGAGACCCAGTACTTC
.	TRBV3-1/TRBV3-2	TRBJ2-5	.	CASSHGALGETQYF	TGTGCCAGCAGCCATGGGGCGTTGGGGGAGACCCAGTACTTC
.	TRBV28	TRBJ1-6	TRBD1	CASSTGTGNNSPLHF	TGTGCCAGCAGTACCGGGACAGGGAATAATTCACCCCTCCACTTT
.	TRBV5-1	TRBJ1-1	.	CASSLLDRNTEAFF	TGCGCCAGCAGCTTATTGGACAGGAACACTGAAGCTTTCTTT
.	TRBV7-9	TRBJ1-1	.	CASSLGQYTEAFF	TGTGCCAGCAGCTTAGGACAGTACACTGAAGCTTTCTTT
.	TRBV7-9	TRBJ2-1	TRBD2	CASSVQPGLAGGREQFF	TGTGCCAGCAGCGTGCAACCGGGACTAGCGGGAGGGAGGGAGCAGTTCTTC
few	TRBV2	TRBJ1-1	.	CASSGRGPTNTEAFF	TGTGCCAGCAGTGGGCGGGGACCGACGAACACTGAAGCTTTCTTT
once	TRBV9	TRBJ2-7	TRBD1	CASSTRTGAYEQYF	TGTGCCAGCAGCACCCGGACAGGGGCCTACGAGCAGTACTTC
.	TRBV9	TRBJ2-5	.	CASSRTPAGETQYF	TGTGCCAGCAGTCGCACCCCAGCAGGGGAGACCCAGTACTTC
.	TRBV7-3	TRBJ2-1	TRBD2	CASSLNREVNEQFF	TGTGCCAGCAGCTTAAACCGGGAGGTGAACGAGCAGTTCTTC
.	TRBV7-3	TRBJ2-7	.	CASSLQPSALSYEQYF	TGTGCCAGCAGCTTACAGCCAAGCGCCCTCTCCTACGAGCAGTACTTC
.	TRBV15	TRBJ2-1	TRBD2	CATSRVGLAGEGNEQFF	TGTGCCACCAGCAGAGTAGGCCTAGCGGGAGAAGGTAATGAGCAGTTCTTC
.	TRBV6-5	TRBJ2-6	.	CASTRGPGANVLTF	TGTGCCAGCACACGAGGCCCTGGGGCCAACGTCCTGACTTTC
.	TRBV3-1/TRBV3-2	TRBJ2-3	.	CASSQDSGSTDTQYF	TGTGCCAGCAGCCAAGACTCAGGCAGCACAGATACGCAGTATTTT
few	TRBV11-2	TRBJ2-1	.	CASSSAGEDNEQFF	TGTGCCAGCAGCTCGGCAGGGGAAGACAATGAGCAGTTCTTC
.	TRBV2	TRBJ2-7	.	CASSDRTASYEQYF	TGTGCCAGCAGTGACCGGACAGCATCCTACGAGCAGTACTTC
.	TRBV30	TRBJ1-4	TRBD1	CAWSRTGGTFQTNEKLFF	TGTGCCTGGAGCAGGACAGGGGGCACTTTCCAAACTAATGAAAAACTGTTTTTT
.	TRBV27	TRBJ1-4	.	CASKGITNEKLFF	TGTGCCAGCAAGGGGATAACTAATGAAAAACTGTTTTTT
.	TRBV5-1	TRBJ1-2	TRBD1	CASSLAVTGRETRGYTF	TGCGCCAGCAGCTTGGCCGTGACAGGGCGAGAAACTAGGGGCTACACCTTC
.	TRBV27	TRBJ2-7	TRBD2	CASSPSGGAPEQYF	TGTGCCAGCAGTCCAAGCGGGGGGGCGCCTGAGCAGTACTTC
.	TRBV20-1	TRBJ1-5	.	CSASVGSNQPQHF	TGCAGTGCTAGTGTCGGTAGCAATCAGCCCCAGCATTTT
.	TRBV9	TRBJ2-2	TRBD2	CASSSGLATNTGELFF	TGTGCCAGCAGCTCGGGACTAGCGACGAACACCGGGGAGCTGTTTTTT
.	TRBV27	TRBJ2-3	TRBD2	CASTPHYQRGSTDTQYF	TGTGCCAGCACCCCTCACTACCAGCGGGGTAGCACAGATACGCAGTATTTT
.	TRBV19	TRBJ2-5	.	CASSIGGLNQETQYF	TGTGCCAGTAGTATCGGAGGGCTAAACCAAGAGACCCAGTACTTC
.	TRBV19	TRBJ1-5	TRBD1	CASSAPGRGFYQPQHF	TGTGCCAGTAGTGCTCCGGGCAGGGGGTTTTATCAGCCCCAGCATTTT
.	TRBV3-1/TRBV3-2	TRBJ1-2	TRBD1	CASSLDRGGYTF	TGTGCCAGCAGCCTTGACAGGGGTGGCTACACCTTC